Listed here are 11 T cell receptor beta chains from one sample, sequenced in a study of STAT5B mutations in CD4+ large granular lymphocyte leukemia. Method: immunoSEQ multiplex PCR; TCRdb's copy keeps in-frame clones and lacks some. The table shows 40,000 to 50,000 clones, with 65% to 85% occurring only once. Material for sequencing was CD4+ T cells from blood buffy coats. The source is a human donor in good health.

V usage is TRBV28 and J usage is TRBJ1-2; possibly TRBD1 for D (5 bases). The germline V gene encodes CDR1 MDHEN and CDR2 SYDVKM. This CDR3 has 13 amino acids. V was cut by 6 bases and J by 0 bases, with 8 bases left in between. CDR3 nucleotide sequence: TGTGCCAGCAGGGAGACAGCTAACTATGGCTACACCTTC. Its translation is CASRETANYGYTF.

The chain recombines TRBV6-5 with TRBJ2-7; 7 positions match TRBD2. This CDR3 region has 11 residues. Per the germline V gene, CDR1 is MNHEY and CDR2 is SVGAGI. V was clipped by 8 bases and J by 5 bases; unmatched bases: 3. The CDR3 sequence is CASGRANEQYF. The CDR3 coding sequence is TGTGCCAGCGGGAGGGCGAACGAGCAGTACTTC.

The chain combines TRBV7-9 with TRBJ2-2; 9 positions match TRBD1. Trimming cost V 6 bases and J 6 bases; bases outside gene matches: 2. Looked up from germline, CDR1 is SEHNR and CDR2 is FQNEAQ (reference sequence). CDR3 length: 13 amino acids. The CDR3 bases are TGTGCCAGCAGACACAGGGGGCCCGGGGAGCTGTTTTTT. This encodes CASRHRGPGELFF.

V and J are TRBV19 and TRBJ1-3; D unresolved. The V and J ends lost 4 bases and 2 bases respectively, with 18 bases between them. The V gene's germline CDR1 is LNHDA and CDR2 SQIVND (reference sequence). This CDR3 spans 17 amino acids. CDR3 amino acids: CASSTDGRRVTGNTIYF. In DNA, the CDR3 is TGTGCCAGTAGTACCGATGGACGGAGGGTAACTGGAAACACCATATATTTT.

The chain employs TRBV13 and TRBJ2-2, with 9 bases lining up with TRBD2. CDR1 PRHDT and CDR2 FYEKMQ come from the germline V gene (reference sequence). Trimming cost V 0 bases and J 5 bases; bases outside gene matches: 10. The CDR3 has 18 amino acids. This chain's CDR3 is CASSLGLLAGARTGELFF. For the CDR3, the DNA is TGTGCCAGCAGCTTAGGCCTTTTAGCGGGAGCCAGGACCGGGGAGCTGTTTTTT.

This clone turned up a few times. The chain combines TRBV6-5 with TRBJ2-7; D remains unclear. Trimming pared 0 bases from V and 6 bases from J, leaving 6 bases between. Germline CDR1 and CDR2: MNHEY and SVGAGI. The CDR3 totals 12 residues. CDR3 amino acids: CASSYSESEQYF. As DNA, the CDR3 is TGTGCCAGCAGTTACTCGGAGTCCGAGCAGTACTTC.

The gene calls are TRBV7-6 and TRBJ2-7; TRBD2 matches 9 bases. The CDR3 covers 16 residues. From germline, CDR1 is SGHVS and CDR2 FNYEAQ. After removal of 4 bases from V and 6 bases from J, the junction contained 13 bases not matched to a gene. The chain's CDR3 is CASSSRGREGLGEQYF. The CDR3 region has the DNA TGTGCCAGCAGCTCCCGTGGGCGGGAGGGCCTCGGCGAGCAGTACTTC.

The rearrangement links TRBV10-3 to TRBJ1-2, with D unresolved. Looked up from germline, CDR1 is ENHRY and CDR2 is SYGVKD. The V end was cut by 6 bases, the J end by 3 bases, with 11 bases between. The CDR3 runs 13 residues. The CDR3 sequence: CAISDGFDYGYTF. In DNA, the CDR3 is TGTGCCATCAGCGACGGTTTTGACTATGGCTACACCTTC.

The chain joins TRBV27 to TRBJ1-5; D call uncertain. The CDR3 is 13 residues long. Germline CDR1 and CDR2: MNHEY and SMNVEV (reference sequence). Deletions cut 8 bases from V and 0 bases from J, with 8 bases between. CDR3 coding DNA: TGTGCCAGCGGAGGCATTAGCAATCAGCCCCAGCATTTT. Its translation is CASGGISNQPQHF.

The V call is TRBV5-6, the J call TRBJ2-1; D perhaps matches TRBD1 (6 bases). The CDR3 sequence is 15 residues long. The germline V and J ends were trimmed by 0 bases and 2 bases, with 9 bases remaining between them. CDR1 and CDR2 (germline): SGHDT, YYEEEE. In DNA form, the CDR3 reads TGTGCCAGCAGCTTGGTGGGGGCCGCCTACAATGAGCAGTTCTTC. This sequence encodes CASSLVGAAYNEQFF.

The gene calls are TRBV9 and TRBJ1-3; D is uncertain. The V gene lost 0 bases and the J gene lost 0 bases, with 10 bases spanning the gap. CDR3 length equals 16 residues. Germline assignment: CDR1 SGDLS and CDR2 YYNGEE. CDR3 sequence reads: CASSVAEGSSGNTIYF. The CDR3 nucleotides read TGTGCCAGCAGCGTAGCGGAGGGCAGCTCTGGAAACACCATATATTTT.